This T cell receptor (beta chain) was found in a study of blood T cell repertoires in COVID-19. V trimming: 2 bases; J trimming: 2 bases; junction bases outside the gene matches: 14. The CDR3 consists of 18 residues. Germline CDR1 reads SEHNR; CDR2 reads FQNEAQ (reference sequence). Under the authors' procedure: Scientists estimated how many nucleated cells there were by amplifying reference gene primers. The assay was immunoSEQ multiplex PCR, and TCRdb's table has in-frame clones only and misses some. The DNA was the basis for D and trimming; V, J and clone size are from that table. The sample carries more than 200,000 clones, around 85% recorded once.

The TCR comes from a woman over 75 with acute or convalescent COVID-19. Sample: peripheral blood. V usage is TRBV7-9 and J usage is TRBJ2-5, with 7 bases aligning to TRBD1. CDR3 protein: CASSLSLYPGQRQETQYF. CDR3 DNA sequence: TGTGCCAGCAGCTTATCCCTCTATCCGGGACAGAGGCAAGAGACCCAGTACTTC.